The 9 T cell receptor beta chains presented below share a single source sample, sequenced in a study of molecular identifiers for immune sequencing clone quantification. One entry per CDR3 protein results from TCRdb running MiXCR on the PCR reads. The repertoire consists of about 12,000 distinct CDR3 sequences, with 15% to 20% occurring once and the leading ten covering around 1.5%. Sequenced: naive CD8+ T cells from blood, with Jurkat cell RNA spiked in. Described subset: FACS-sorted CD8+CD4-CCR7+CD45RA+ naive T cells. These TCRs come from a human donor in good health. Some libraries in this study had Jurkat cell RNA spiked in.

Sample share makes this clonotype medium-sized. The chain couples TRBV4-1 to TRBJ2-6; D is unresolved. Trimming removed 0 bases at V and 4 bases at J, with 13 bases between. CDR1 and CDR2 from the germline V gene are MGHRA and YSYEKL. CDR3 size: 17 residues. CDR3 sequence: CASSQDRVPLGANVLTF. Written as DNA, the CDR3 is TGCGCCAGCAGCCAAGATCGCGTCCCCCTGGGGGCCAACGTCCTGACTTTC.

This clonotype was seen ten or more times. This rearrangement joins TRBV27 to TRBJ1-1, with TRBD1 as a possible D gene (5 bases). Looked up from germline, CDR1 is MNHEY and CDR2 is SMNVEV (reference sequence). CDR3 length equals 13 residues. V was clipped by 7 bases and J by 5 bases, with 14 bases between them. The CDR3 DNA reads TGTGCCAGCAAGTGGGTGGGGGGGACTGAAGCTTTCTTT. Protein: CASKWVGGTEAFF.

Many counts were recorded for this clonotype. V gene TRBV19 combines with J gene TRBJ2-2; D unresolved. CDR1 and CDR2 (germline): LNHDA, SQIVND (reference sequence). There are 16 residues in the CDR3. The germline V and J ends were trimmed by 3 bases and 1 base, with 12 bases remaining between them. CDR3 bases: TGTGCCAGTAGTATTCCGTGGGTAGAGAACACCGGGGAGCTGTTTTTT. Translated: CASSIPWVENTGELFF.

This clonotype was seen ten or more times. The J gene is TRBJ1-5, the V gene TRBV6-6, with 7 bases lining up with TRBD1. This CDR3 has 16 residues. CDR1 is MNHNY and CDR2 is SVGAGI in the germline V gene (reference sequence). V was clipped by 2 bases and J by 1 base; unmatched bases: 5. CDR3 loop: CASSYKGQVSNQPQHF. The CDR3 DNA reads TGTGCCAGCAGTTACAAAGGACAGGTGAGCAATCAGCCCCAGCATTTT.

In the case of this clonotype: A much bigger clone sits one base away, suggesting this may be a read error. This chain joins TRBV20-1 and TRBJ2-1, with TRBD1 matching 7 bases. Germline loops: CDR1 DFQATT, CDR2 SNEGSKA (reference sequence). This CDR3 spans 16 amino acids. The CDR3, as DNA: TGCAGTGCTAGTAGCGTGCGGGTGGTGCAGGGGGATGAGCAGGTCTTC. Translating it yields CSASSVRVVQGDEQVF.

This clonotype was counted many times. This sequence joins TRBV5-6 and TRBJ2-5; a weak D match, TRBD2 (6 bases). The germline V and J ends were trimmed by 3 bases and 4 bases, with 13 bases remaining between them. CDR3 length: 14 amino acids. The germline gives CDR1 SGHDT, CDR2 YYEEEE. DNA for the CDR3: TGTGCCAGCAGCTCGGGAGCCAGTTTAGAGACCCAGTACTTC. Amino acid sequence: CASSSGASLETQYF. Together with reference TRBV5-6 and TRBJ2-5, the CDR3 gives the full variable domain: DAGVTQSPTHLIKTRGQQVTLRCSPKSGHDTVSWYQQALGQGPQFIFQYYEEEERQRGNFPDRFSGHQFPNYSSELNVNALLLGDSALYLCASSSGASLETQYFGPGTRLLVL.

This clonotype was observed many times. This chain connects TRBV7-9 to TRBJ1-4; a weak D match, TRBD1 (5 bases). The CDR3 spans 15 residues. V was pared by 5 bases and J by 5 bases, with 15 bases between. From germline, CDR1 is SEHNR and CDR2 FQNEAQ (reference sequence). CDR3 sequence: CASSPLTASNEKLFF. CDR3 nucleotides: TGTGCCAGCAGCCCCTTGACAGCCTCAAATGAAAAACTGTTTTTT.

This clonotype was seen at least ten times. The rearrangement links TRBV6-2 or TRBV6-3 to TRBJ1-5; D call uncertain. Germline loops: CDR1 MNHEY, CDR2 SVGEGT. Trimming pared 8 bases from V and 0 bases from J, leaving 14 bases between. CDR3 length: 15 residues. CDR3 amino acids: CASRTVLDSNQPQHF. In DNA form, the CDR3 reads TGTGCCAGCCGCACAGTCCTCGATAGCAATCAGCCCCAGCATTTT.

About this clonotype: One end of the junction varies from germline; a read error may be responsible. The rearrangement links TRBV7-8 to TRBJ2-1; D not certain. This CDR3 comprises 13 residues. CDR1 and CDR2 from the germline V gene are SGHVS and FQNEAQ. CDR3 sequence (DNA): TGTGCCAACAGCTTACGCCTAGTGTATGAGCAGTTCTTC. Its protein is CANSLRLVYEQFF.